The 25 T cell receptor beta chains given below trace back to one sample, sequenced in a study of blood T cell repertoires in COVID-19. Only in-frame clones appear in the TCRdb table, and some are missing; sequencing was by immunoSEQ multiplex PCR. The data hold approximately 75,000 clones, with over 75% observed a single time. The sample taken for sequencing was peripheral blood. The receptors derive from a middle-aged man with acute or convalescent COVID-19.

This sequence joins TRBV9 and TRBJ2-7, with 7 bases fitting TRBD1. CDR3 length: 15 residues. In germline, CDR1 is SGDLS, CDR2 YYNGEE. J was trimmed by 3 bases and V by 3 bases; bases with no gene match: 9. CDR3 amino acids: CASSAETGWNYEQYF. In DNA form, the CDR3 reads TGTGCCAGCAGCGCCGAGACAGGGTGGAACTACGAGCAGTACTTC.

The chain has TRBV27 and TRBJ1-1; 7 bases map to TRBD1. This CDR3 spans 18 amino acids. After removal of 5 bases from V and 0 bases from J, the junction contained 15 bases not matched to a gene. Germline V CDR1 and CDR2: MNHEY, SMNVEV (reference sequence). The CDR3 loop is CASSMGLRDRYMNTEAFF. CDR3 in DNA: TGTGCCAGCAGTATGGGTCTTCGGGACAGATACATGAACACTGAAGCTTTCTTT.

The rearrangement uses TRBV7-2 and TRBJ1-1; 8 bases line up with TRBD1. The CDR3 is 15 residues long. CDR1 is SGHTA and CDR2 is FQGNSA in the germline V gene. After removal of 2 bases from V and 1 base from J, the junction contained 3 bases not matched to a gene. CDR3 in amino acids: CASSLSGGPNTEAFF. The CDR3 bases are TGTGCCAGCAGCTTATCAGGGGGCCCGAACACTGAAGCTTTCTTT.

This clone came up a few times. The chain couples TRBV13 to TRBJ2-7, with no clear D. V shed 7 bases and J shed 0 bases, with 10 bases lying between them. The V gene's germline CDR1 is PRHDT and CDR2 FYEKMQ (reference sequence). CDR3 length equals 13 residues. Written as DNA, the CDR3 is TGTGCCAGCACCCGTGTCCCCTCCTACGAGCAGTACTTC. Its translation: CASTRVPSYEQYF.

This chain links TRBV24-1 with TRBJ2-5; 10 bases map to TRBD2. J lost 5 bases, V lost 0 bases, and 11 bases had no gene match. CDR1 is KGHDR, CDR2 SFDVKD, per germline. The CDR3 is made up of 18 amino acids. The CDR3: CATSDLPLERGGKETQYF. The CDR3 nucleotides read TGTGCCACCAGTGATTTGCCCTTGGAGCGGGGGGGCAAGGAGACCCAGTACTTC.

This clone was seen only once. V and J are TRBV10-3 and TRBJ1-1; D might be TRBD1 (5 bases). Trimming left V 8 bases short and J 0 bases short, with 10 bases between. Germline V CDR1 and CDR2: ENHRY, SYGVKD. This CDR3 contains 13 residues. CDR3 DNA sequence: TGTGCCATCGGCAGGGAAGTGAACACTGAAGCTTTCTTT. This sequence encodes CAIGREVNTEAFF.

The rearrangement joins TRBV7-3 to TRBJ1-1; D might be TRBD1 (5 bases). Germline CDR1 and CDR2: SGHTA and FQGTGA. V lost 2 bases to trimming and J lost 8 bases, with 12 bases between them. The CDR3 loop spans 13 amino acids. The CDR3 sequence: CASSLQDNMEAFF. The CDR3 bases are TGTGCCAGCAGCTTACAGGACAATATGGAAGCTTTCTTT. The full variable domain, its missing parts supplied by reference TRBV7-3 and TRBJ1-1, is GAGVSQTPSNKVTEKGKYVELRCDPISGHTALYWYRQSLGQGPEFLIYFQGTGAADDSGLPNDRFFAVRPEGSVSTLKIQRTERGDSAVYLCASSLQDNMEAFFGQGTRLTVV.

The chain combines TRBV6-5 with TRBJ1-6, with 7 bases that match TRBD1. J gave up 10 bases and V 8 bases, and 11 bases lay outside the gene matches. The germline V gene encodes CDR1 MNHEY and CDR2 SVGAGI. The CDR3 length is 14 residues. CDR3 residues: CASQRTGERSPLHF. The CDR3 bases are TGTGCCAGCCAACGGACAGGCGAACGGTCACCCCTCCACTTT.

The chain carries TRBV6-1 and TRBJ1-5, with D unclear. V lost 1 base and J 7 bases, leaving 14 bases between the germline ends. The CDR3 sequence is 15 residues long. Per the germline V gene, CDR1 is MNHNS and CDR2 is SASEGT. The CDR3 protein is CASSEDLAGRQPQHF. In DNA form, the CDR3 reads TGTGCCAGCAGTGAAGACTTGGCAGGTCGGCAGCCCCAGCATTTT.

The chain recombines TRBV12-3 or TRBV12-4 with TRBJ2-3; no clear D gene. CDR3 length: 13 amino acids. V gave up 5 bases and J gave up 3 bases, with 9 bases separating them. The CDR3 is CASSRVETDTQYF. The CDR3 bases are TGTGCCAGCAGTCGCGTGGAGACAGATACGCAGTATTTT.

This clone was observed a single time. The rearrangement joins TRBV9 to TRBJ2-2; 9 positions match TRBD1. The germline gives CDR1 SGDLS, CDR2 YYNGEE. V was clipped by 1 base and J by 3 bases; unmatched bases: 7. This CDR3 spans 17 amino acids. The CDR3 here is CASSVSGTGWYTGELFF. CDR3 nucleotide sequence: TGTGCCAGCAGCGTATCCGGGACAGGGTGGTACACCGGGGAGCTGTTTTTT.

The chain is built from TRBV3-1 (or the pseudogene TRBV3-2) and TRBJ2-4, with D maybe TRBD2 (5 bases). Germline V lookup: CDR1 LGHDT, CDR2 YNNKEL (reference sequence). Trimming pared 5 bases from V and 3 bases from J, leaving 26 bases between. CDR3 size: 19 residues. CDR3 bases: TGTGCCAGCAGCGGAATACCCCCGCCGGAGCGCGGAGGCAAAAACATTCAGTACTTC. It yields the protein CASSGIPPPERGGKNIQYF.

The rearrangement joins TRBV3-1 (or the pseudogene TRBV3-2) to TRBJ2-2; 8 bases map to TRBD1. The CDR3 sequence is 18 residues long. CDR1 is LGHDT and CDR2 is YNNKEL in the germline V gene (reference sequence). The junction had 11 bases not matched to a gene; V was cut back by 1 base and J by 4 bases. The CDR3 reads CASSQGISGTGVTGELFF. CDR3 bases: TGTGCCAGCAGCCAAGGGATCTCCGGGACAGGAGTCACCGGGGAGCTGTTTTTT.

The chain employs TRBV6-5 and TRBJ2-2; D call uncertain. CDR3 size: 13 residues. V lost 6 bases to trimming and J lost 6 bases, with 11 bases between them. From germline, CDR1 is MNHEY and CDR2 SVGAGI. The CDR3 protein is CASSAQISGELFF. DNA of the CDR3: TGTGCCAGCAGCGCTCAGATATCCGGGGAGCTGTTTTTT.

The CDR3 spells CASRTDRDNSPLHF. The CDR3 DNA follows: TGTGCCAGCAGAACTGACAGGGATAATTCACCCCTCCACTTT. J is TRBJ1-6 and V is TRBV2, with 7 bases that match TRBD1. This CDR3 spans 14 amino acids. Germline V CDR1 and CDR2: SNHLY, FYNNEI. The J segment lost 5 bases and the V segment lost 6 bases, leaving 4 bases of the junction unmatched.

The chain's CDR3 is CASSFSAGELFF. The CDR3 bases are TGTGCCAGCAGCTTTAGCGCCGGGGAGCTGTTTTTT. The V gene is TRBV5-4, the J gene TRBJ2-2; D is perhaps TRBD2 (5 bases). The CDR3 is 12 amino acids. The germline V gene has CDR1 SGHNT and CDR2 YYREEE (reference sequence). Trimming removed 2 bases at V and 6 bases at J, with 5 bases between.

This chain links TRBV3-1 (or the pseudogene TRBV3-2) with TRBJ2-5, with a tentative D call TRBD2 (6 bases). The germline V gene has CDR1 LGHDT and CDR2 YNNKEL (reference sequence). The CDR3 has 13 residues. V was pared by 2 bases and J by 5 bases, with 9 bases between. The CDR3 protein is CASSQWDSETQYF. The CDR3 coding sequence is TGTGCCAGCAGCCAATGGGACTCCGAGACCCAGTACTTC.

The chain has TRBV10-3 and TRBJ1-1; TRBD1 is a possible D gene (6 bases). Germline lookup yields CDR1 ENHRY and CDR2 SYGVKD. The CDR3 is 14 residues long. Trimming cost V 4 bases and J 8 bases, with 17 bases left between them. The CDR3 region has the DNA TGTGCCATCAGTGTGCAGGGGTCGGTAGGGGAAGCTTTCTTT. Protein: CAISVQGSVGEAFF.

This clone was counted between two and nine times. The J gene is TRBJ2-5, the V gene TRBV5-1, with D perhaps TRBD2 (5 bases). The V and J ends lost 4 bases and 5 bases respectively, with 15 bases between them. Looked up from germline, CDR1 is SGHRS and CDR2 is YFSETQ. The CDR3 extends over 14 amino acids. The DNA for the CDR3 is TGCGCCAGCAGCGACTATTTTGGAACCGAGACCCAGTACTTC. It codes for CASSDYFGTETQYF.

The rearrangement links TRBV19 to TRBJ1-1, with a tentative D call TRBD1 (5 bases). The CDR3 contains 16 residues. Germline CDR1 LNHDA, CDR2 SQIVND (reference sequence). The V and J ends lost 0 bases and 5 bases respectively, with 16 bases between them. CDR3 sequence (DNA): TGTGCCAGTAGTATAGATCTCACAGGCCTAAGGACTGAAGCTTTCTTT. Amino acids: CASSIDLTGLRTEAFF.

DNA of the CDR3: TGTGCCAGCAGTTACGGAGCGGGGGCGACCGGGGAGCTGTTTTTT. Encoded protein: CASSYGAGATGELFF. The chain joins TRBV6-5 to TRBJ2-2; 8 bases are a match to TRBD2. The germline gives CDR1 MNHEY, CDR2 SVGAGI. The trim removed 2 bases at V and 5 bases at J, leaving 4 bases unmatched. The CDR3 runs 15 residues.

The V gene is TRBV6-6, the J gene TRBJ2-5; 11 bases are a match to TRBD1. V lost 6 bases and J lost 5; bases outside the gene matches: 5. The CDR3 length is 14 residues. CDR1 and CDR2 from the germline V gene are MNHNY and SVGAGI (reference sequence). The CDR3 region has the DNA TGTGCCAGCAGCGGACAGGGGGCGCTGGAGACCCAGTACTTC. This codes for CASSGQGALETQYF.

This rearrangement joins TRBV6-5 to TRBJ2-7, with 9 nucleotides matching TRBD2. The CDR3 has 13 amino acids. CDR1 is MNHEY, CDR2 SVGAGI, per germline. V lost 5 bases to trimming and J lost 2 bases; unmatched junction nucleotides: 1. CDR3 DNA: TGTGCCAGCAGTCTAGCGGGGCCCTACGAGCAGTACTTC. Amino acids: CASSLAGPYEQYF.

V and J are TRBV7-7 and TRBJ2-7, with a possible D match to TRBD1 (6 bases). Germline V gene lookup returns CDR1 SSHAT and CDR2 FNYEAQ (reference sequence). The CDR3 has 13 residues. Deletions cut 5 bases from V and 5 bases from J, with 13 bases between. The CDR3 loop is CASSPDRSDEQYF. The CDR3 DNA follows: TGTGCCAGCAGCCCAGACAGGTCGGACGAGCAGTACTTC.

This clone turned up a few times. The J gene is TRBJ1-5, the V gene TRBV5-1; no clear D. V lost 0 bases and J lost 6, with 13 bases in between. Per the germline V gene, CDR1 is SGHRS and CDR2 is YFSETQ. The CDR3 has 15 residues. The CDR3: CASSLDTGGSQPQHF. As DNA, the CDR3 is TGCGCCAGCAGCTTGGACACCGGAGGTAGTCAGCCCCAGCATTTT.